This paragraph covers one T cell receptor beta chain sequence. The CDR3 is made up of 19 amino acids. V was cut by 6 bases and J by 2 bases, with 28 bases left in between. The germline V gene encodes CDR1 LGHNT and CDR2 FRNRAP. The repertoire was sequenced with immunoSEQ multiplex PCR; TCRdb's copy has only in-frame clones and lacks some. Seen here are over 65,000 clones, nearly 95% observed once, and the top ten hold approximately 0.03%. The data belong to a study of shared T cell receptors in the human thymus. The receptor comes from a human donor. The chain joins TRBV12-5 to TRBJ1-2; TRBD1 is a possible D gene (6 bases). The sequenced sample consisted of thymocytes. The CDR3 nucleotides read TGTGCTAGTGGGCCCCGCATAGGGGGGGATCGGGTTAAAAACTATGGCTACACCTTC. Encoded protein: CASGPRIGGDRVKNYGYTF.